The 14 T cell receptor beta chains in this list originate from one sample, sequenced in a study of T cell responses to AZD1222 COVID-19 vaccine. Using immunoSEQ multiplex PCR, the repertoire was profiled, and TCRdb retains in-frame clones only, with some absent. The data contain approximately 120,000 clones, about 89% of them seen just once; the ten biggest clones take up over 8.5%. The specimen was peripheral blood, collected on day 0 of MenACWY control vaccination. The receptors come from an adult in good health.

This chain uses TRBV5-6 with TRBJ2-1; 13 bases fit TRBD2. The CDR3 runs to 15 residues. V lost 3 bases and J lost 7; bases outside the gene matches: 4. CDR1 is SGHDT and CDR2 is YYEEEE in the germline V gene. CDR3 region: CASSSPTSGRNEQFF. CDR3 sequence (DNA): TGTGCCAGCAGCTCCCCGACTAGCGGGAGGAATGAGCAGTTCTTC. Filled out from reference TRBV5-6 and TRBJ2-1, the complete variable domain reads DAGVTQSPTHLIKTRGQQVTLRCSPKSGHDTVSWYQQALGQGPQFIFQYYEEEERQRGNFPDRFSGHQFPNYSSELNVNALLLGDSALYLCASSSPTSGRNEQFFGPGTRLTVL.

The rearrangement uses TRBV29-1 and TRBJ1-1; maybe TRBD1 (6 bases). This CDR3 comprises 13 residues. Germline CDR1 reads SQVTM; CDR2 reads ANQGSEA. Trimming removed 6 bases from V and 0 bases from J, with 11 bases in between. The CDR3 reads CSVETGMNTEAFF. As DNA, the CDR3 is TGCAGCGTCGAAACAGGGATGAACACTGAAGCTTTCTTT.

The chain uses TRBV7-2 and TRBJ1-3; perhaps TRBD1 as D (6 bases). Germline assignment: CDR1 SGHTA and CDR2 FQGNSA. V was pared by 4 bases and J by 4 bases, with 23 bases between. This CDR3 has 18 residues. The CDR3 loop reads CASSSERGVLLGGNTIYF. The DNA for the CDR3 is TGTGCCAGCAGCTCCGAGAGGGGGGTACTTTTGGGCGGAAACACCATATATTTT.

The genes are TRBV5-4 and TRBJ1-2, with TRBD1 matching 10 bases. V was clipped by 6 bases and J by 3 bases; unmatched bases: 2. This CDR3 is built from 13 residues. Per germline, CDR1 SGHNT and CDR2 YYREEE (reference sequence). Here the CDR3 DNA reads TGTGCCAGCATGGACAGGGGGGACTATGGCTACACCTTC. It yields the protein CASMDRGDYGYTF. The full variable domain, in which reference TRBV5-4 and TRBJ1-2 provide the parts outside the CDR3, is ETGVTQSPTHLIKTRGQQVTLRCSSQSGHNTVSWYQQALGQGPQFIFQYYREEENGRGNFPPRFSGLQFPNYSSELNVNALELDDSALYLCASMDRGDYGYTFGSGTRLTVV.

This clone was picked up a small number of times. The chain uses TRBV9 and TRBJ1-6; TRBD1 is a possible D gene (6 bases). The CDR3 is 14 amino acids. The V and J ends lost 2 bases and 10 bases respectively, with 13 bases between them. Germline loops: CDR1 SGDLS, CDR2 YYNGEE. The CDR3 loop is CASSVDSARSPLHF. The CDR3 coding sequence is TGTGCCAGCAGCGTGGACAGCGCGCGGTCACCCCTCCACTTT.

The J gene is TRBJ2-7, the V gene TRBV11-3; D is unresolved. Per the germline V gene, CDR1 is SGHNT and CDR2 is YENEEA. V was clipped by 5 bases and J by 5 bases, with 7 bases between them. The CDR3 totals 11 residues. CDR3 amino acids: CASSPANEQYF. The CDR3 DNA follows: TGTGCCAGCAGCCCCGCGAACGAGCAGTACTTC.

V usage is TRBV2 and J usage is TRBJ2-2; D is uncertain. Germline lookup yields CDR1 SNHLY and CDR2 FYNNEI. The CDR3 length is 13 residues. Deletions cut 8 bases from V and 4 bases from J, with 11 bases between. The CDR3 nucleotides read TGTGCCAGCCAGGAGTCATCCACCGGGGAGCTGTTTTTT. Protein: CASQESSTGELFF.

The rearrangement joins TRBV6-6 to TRBJ2-5, with D possibly called TRBD1 or TRBD2 (5 bases each). Trimming pared 5 bases from V and 9 bases from J, leaving 28 bases between. The germline V gene encodes CDR1 MNHNY and CDR2 SVGAGI (reference sequence). CDR3 length equals 17 residues. In DNA form, the CDR3 reads TGTGCCAGCAGTCAGCCCCCTAAGGCAGGGTCTAAAGCGGCCCAGTACTTC. Translating gives CASSQPPKAGSKAAQYF.

The V gene is TRBV7-3, the J gene TRBJ2-5; tentative D call: TRBD2 (5 bases). Trimming left V 1 base short and J 1 base short, with 13 bases between. This CDR3 has 16 residues. From germline, CDR1 is SGHTA and CDR2 FQGTGA. CDR3 sequence (DNA): TGTGCCAGCAGCTTAAGCGGAGGAAATGTCCAAGAGACCCAGTACTTC. It is translated as CASSLSGGNVQETQYF.

This chain links TRBV2 with TRBJ2-1; weak D call: TRBD1 (5 bases). Germline V gene data show CDR1 as SNHLY and CDR2 as FYNNEI. V was cut by 2 bases and J by 5 bases, with 7 bases left in between. The CDR3 contains 13 residues. The CDR3 spells CASSEQGNNEQFF. CDR3 DNA: TGTGCCAGCAGTGAACAGGGAAACAATGAGCAGTTCTTC.

The chain has TRBV11-1 and TRBJ2-1; 8 bases map to TRBD2. CDR3 size: 16 residues. After removal of 5 bases from V and 5 bases from J, the junction contained 11 bases not matched to a gene. Germline V gene sequence: CDR1 SGHAT, CDR2 FQDESV (reference sequence). The CDR3 sequence: CASSPYSGTTHNEQFF. CDR3 nucleotide sequence: TGTGCCAGCAGCCCCTATAGCGGGACGACCCACAATGAGCAGTTCTTC. The variable domain in full, with the rest retrieved from reference TRBV11-1 and TRBJ2-1, is EAEVAQSPRYKITEKSQAVAFWCDPISGHATLYWYRQILGQGPELLVQFQDESVVDDSQLPKDRFSAERLKGVDSTLKIQPAELGDSAMYLCASSPYSGTTHNEQFFGPGTRLTVL.

This chain uses TRBV6-4 with TRBJ1-5; a possible D gene is TRBD1 (5 bases). Germline CDR1 and CDR2: MRHNA and SNTAGT. This CDR3 is built from 14 residues. Between the trimmed V and J ends, which lost 6 bases and 2 bases, there was a span of 11 bases. The CDR3 coding sequence is TGTGCCAGCAGCCCCGGGGACGGCAATCAGCCCCAGCATTTT. It specifies CASSPGDGNQPQHF.

Here the CDR3 DNA reads TGTGCCATCAGTGAGTCGCTAGCGGGAGTTGATACGCAGTATTTT. It specifies CAISESLAGVDTQYF. The chain couples TRBV10-3 to TRBJ2-3; 10 nucleotides agree with TRBD2. With V trimmed by 0 bases and J by 6 bases, 3 bases remained unmatched. The CDR3 length is 15 residues. In germline, CDR1 is ENHRY, CDR2 SYGVKD.

The chain has TRBV6-5 and TRBJ2-7; perhaps TRBD2 as D (6 bases). This CDR3 spans 15 amino acids. Trimming took off 5 bases at V and 2 bases at J, with 16 bases between the two ends. From germline, CDR1 is MNHEY and CDR2 SVGAGI. The CDR3 loop is CASSLYSGPAYEQYF. The CDR3 nucleotides are TGTGCCAGCAGTCTCTATAGCGGCCCCGCCTACGAGCAGTACTTC.